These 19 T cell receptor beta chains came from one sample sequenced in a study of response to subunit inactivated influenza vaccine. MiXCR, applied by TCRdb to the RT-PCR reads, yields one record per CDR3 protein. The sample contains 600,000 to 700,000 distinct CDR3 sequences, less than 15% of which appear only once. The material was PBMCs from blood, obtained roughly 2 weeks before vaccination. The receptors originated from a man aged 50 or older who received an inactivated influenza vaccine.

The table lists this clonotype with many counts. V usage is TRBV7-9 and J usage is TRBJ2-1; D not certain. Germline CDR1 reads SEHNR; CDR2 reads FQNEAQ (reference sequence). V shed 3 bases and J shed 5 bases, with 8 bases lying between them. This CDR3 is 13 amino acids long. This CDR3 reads CASSFGSNNEQFF. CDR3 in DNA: TGTGCCAGCAGCTTTGGATCAAACAATGAGCAGTTCTTC.

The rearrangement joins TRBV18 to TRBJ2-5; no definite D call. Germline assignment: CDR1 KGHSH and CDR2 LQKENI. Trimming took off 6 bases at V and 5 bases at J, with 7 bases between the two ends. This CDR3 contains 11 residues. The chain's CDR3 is CASSQHETQYF. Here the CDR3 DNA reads TGTGCCAGCTCCCAGCACGAGACCCAGTACTTC.

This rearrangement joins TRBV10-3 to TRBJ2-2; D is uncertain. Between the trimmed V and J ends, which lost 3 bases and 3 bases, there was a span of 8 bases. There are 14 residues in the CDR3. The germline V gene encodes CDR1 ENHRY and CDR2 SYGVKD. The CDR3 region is CAISERQDTGELFF. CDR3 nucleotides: TGTGCCATCAGTGAAAGGCAGGACACCGGGGAGCTGTTTTTT.

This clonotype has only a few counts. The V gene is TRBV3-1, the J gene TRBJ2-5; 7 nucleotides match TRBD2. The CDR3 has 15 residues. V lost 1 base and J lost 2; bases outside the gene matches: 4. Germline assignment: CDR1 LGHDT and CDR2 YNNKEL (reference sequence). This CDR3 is CASSQGSGQQETQYF. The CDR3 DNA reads TGTGCCAGCAGCCAAGGTAGCGGGCAACAAGAGACCCAGTACTTC.

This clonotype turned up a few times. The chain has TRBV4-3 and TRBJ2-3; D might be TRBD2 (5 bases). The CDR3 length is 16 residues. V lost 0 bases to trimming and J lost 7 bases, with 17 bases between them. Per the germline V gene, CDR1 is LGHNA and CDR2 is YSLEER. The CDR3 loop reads CASSQEGRTGYYTQYF. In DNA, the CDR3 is TGCGCCAGCAGCCAAGAAGGGAGAACCGGGTACTATACGCAGTATTTT.

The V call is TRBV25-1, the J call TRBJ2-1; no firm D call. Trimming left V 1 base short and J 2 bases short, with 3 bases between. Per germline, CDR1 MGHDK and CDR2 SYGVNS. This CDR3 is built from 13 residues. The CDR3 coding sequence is TGTGCCAGCAGTGAATTTCCCTACAATGAGCAGTTCTTC. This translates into CASSEFPYNEQFF.

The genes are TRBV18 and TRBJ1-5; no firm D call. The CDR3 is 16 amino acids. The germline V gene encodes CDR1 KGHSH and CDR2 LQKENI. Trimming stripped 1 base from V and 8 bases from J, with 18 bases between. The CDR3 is CASSPLVLGNGEPQHF. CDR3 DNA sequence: TGTGCCAGCTCACCACTGGTGTTAGGGAATGGAGAGCCCCAGCATTTT.

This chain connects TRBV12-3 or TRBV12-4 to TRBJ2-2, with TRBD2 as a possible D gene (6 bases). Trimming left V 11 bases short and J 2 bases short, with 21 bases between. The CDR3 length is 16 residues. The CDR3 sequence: CAAASSPGLNTGELFF. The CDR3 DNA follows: TGTGCCGCTGCCTCCTCCCCGGGACTTAACACCGGGGAGCTGTTTTTT.

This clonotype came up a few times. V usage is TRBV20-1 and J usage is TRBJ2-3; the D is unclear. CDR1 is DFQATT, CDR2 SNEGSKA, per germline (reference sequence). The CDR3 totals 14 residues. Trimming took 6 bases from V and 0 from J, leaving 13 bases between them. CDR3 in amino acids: CSAQKTRSTDTQYF. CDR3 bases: TGCAGTGCCCAGAAGACGCGGAGCACAGATACGCAGTATTTT.

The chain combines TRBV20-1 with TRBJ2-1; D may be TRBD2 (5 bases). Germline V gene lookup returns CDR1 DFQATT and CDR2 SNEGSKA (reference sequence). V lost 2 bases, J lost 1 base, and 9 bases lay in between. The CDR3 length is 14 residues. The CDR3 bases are TGCAGTGCTAGAAGGGAGTGGTCCTACAATGAGCAGTTCTTC. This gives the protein CSARREWSYNEQFF.

CDR3: CASSLWGAGQPQHF. CDR3 sequence (DNA): TGTGCCAGCAGTTTATGGGGGGCCGGGCAGCCCCAGCATTTT. The chain joins TRBV28 to TRBJ1-5; weak D call: TRBD1 (6 bases). Looked up from germline, CDR1 is MDHEN and CDR2 is SYDVKM. This CDR3 has 14 amino acids. The V and J ends lost 0 bases and 7 bases respectively, with 10 bases between them.

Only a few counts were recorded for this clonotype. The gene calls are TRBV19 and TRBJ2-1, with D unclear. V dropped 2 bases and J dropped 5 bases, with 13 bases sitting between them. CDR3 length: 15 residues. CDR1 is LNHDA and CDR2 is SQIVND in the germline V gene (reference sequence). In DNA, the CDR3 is TGTGCCAGTAGTATAAAGACACTCCGAAACAATGAGCAGTTCTTC. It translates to CASSIKTLRNNEQFF.

CDR3 in DNA: TGTGCCAGCAGTACCGCAGAAGACACTGAAGCTTTCTTT. The encoded protein is CASSTAEDTEAFF. This chain links TRBV6-6 with TRBJ1-1; D is ambiguous. This CDR3 region has 13 residues. Trimming cost V 5 bases and J 3 bases, with 10 bases left between them. Germline CDR1 reads MNHNY; CDR2 reads SVGAGI (reference sequence).

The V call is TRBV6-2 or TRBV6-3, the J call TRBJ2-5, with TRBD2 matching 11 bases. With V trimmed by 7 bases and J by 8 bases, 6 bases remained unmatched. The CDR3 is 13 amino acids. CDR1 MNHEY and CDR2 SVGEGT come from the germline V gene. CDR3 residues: CASMVLAGVTQYF. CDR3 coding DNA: TGTGCCAGCATGGTACTAGCGGGAGTCACCCAGTACTTC.

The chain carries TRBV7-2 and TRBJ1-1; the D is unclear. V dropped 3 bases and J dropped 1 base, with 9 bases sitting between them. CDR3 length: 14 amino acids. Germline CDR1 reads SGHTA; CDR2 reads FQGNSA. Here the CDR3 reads CASSFSPANTEAFF. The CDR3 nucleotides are TGTGCCAGCAGCTTCTCCCCTGCGAACACTGAAGCTTTCTTT.

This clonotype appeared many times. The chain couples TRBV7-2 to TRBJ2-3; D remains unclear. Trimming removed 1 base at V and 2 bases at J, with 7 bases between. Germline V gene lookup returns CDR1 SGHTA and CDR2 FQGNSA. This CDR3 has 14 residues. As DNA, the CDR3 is TGTGCCAGCAGCTTAGAGAGGAACACAGATACGCAGTATTTT. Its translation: CASSLERNTDTQYF.

The DNA for the CDR3 is TGTGCCAGCGTATACGAGACTGTTCGCGAGCAGTACTTC. Its translation is CASVYETVREQYF. The chain uses TRBV6-5 and TRBJ2-7, with no clear D. V shed 8 bases and J shed 6 bases, with 17 bases lying between them. This CDR3 is built from 13 residues. The germline V gene has CDR1 MNHEY and CDR2 SVGAGI.

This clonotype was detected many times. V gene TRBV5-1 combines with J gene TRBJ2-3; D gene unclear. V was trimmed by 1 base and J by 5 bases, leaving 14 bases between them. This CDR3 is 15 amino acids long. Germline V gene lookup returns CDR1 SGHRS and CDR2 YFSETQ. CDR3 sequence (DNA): TGCGCCAGCAGCTTGAGGCCTAGTGATATAGATACGCAGTATTTT. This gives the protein CASSLRPSDIDTQYF.

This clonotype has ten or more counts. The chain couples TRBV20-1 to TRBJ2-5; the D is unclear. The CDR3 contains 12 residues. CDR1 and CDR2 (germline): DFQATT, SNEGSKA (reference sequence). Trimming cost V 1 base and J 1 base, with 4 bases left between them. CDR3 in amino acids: CSARGFQETQYF. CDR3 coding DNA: TGCAGTGCTAGAGGGTTCCAAGAGACCCAGTACTTC.